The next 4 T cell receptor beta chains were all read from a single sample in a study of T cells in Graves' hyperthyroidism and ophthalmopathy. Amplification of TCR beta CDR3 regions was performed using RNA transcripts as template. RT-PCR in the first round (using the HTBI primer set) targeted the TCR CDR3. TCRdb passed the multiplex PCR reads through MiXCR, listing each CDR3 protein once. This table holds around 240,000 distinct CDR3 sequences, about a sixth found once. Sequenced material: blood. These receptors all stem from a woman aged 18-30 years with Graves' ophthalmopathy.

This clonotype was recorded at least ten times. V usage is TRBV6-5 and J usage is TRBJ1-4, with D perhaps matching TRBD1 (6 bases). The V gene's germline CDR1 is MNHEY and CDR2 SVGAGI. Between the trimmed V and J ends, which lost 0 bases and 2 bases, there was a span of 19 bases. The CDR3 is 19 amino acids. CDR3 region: CASSYSGLGAENTNEKLFF. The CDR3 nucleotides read TGTGCCAGCAGTTACTCGGGTCTGGGGGCGGAAAATACTAATGAAAAACTGTTTTTT.

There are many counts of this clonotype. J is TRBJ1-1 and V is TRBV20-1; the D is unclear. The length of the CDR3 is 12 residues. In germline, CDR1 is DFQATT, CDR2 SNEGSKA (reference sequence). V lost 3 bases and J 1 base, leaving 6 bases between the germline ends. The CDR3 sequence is CSASGRNTEAFF. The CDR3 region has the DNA TGCAGTGCTAGTGGGAGGAACACTGAAGCTTTCTTT.

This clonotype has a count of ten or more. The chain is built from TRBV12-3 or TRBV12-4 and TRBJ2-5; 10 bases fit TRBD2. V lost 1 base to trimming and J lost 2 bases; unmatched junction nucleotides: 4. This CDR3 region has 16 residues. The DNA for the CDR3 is TGTGCCAGCAGTTTAGTTCCTAGCGGGGGACAAGAGACCCAGTACTTC. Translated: CASSLVPSGGQETQYF.

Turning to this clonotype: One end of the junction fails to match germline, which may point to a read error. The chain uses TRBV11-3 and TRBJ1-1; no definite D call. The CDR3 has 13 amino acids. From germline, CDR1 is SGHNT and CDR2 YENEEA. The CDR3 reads CTSSLGVLTEAFF. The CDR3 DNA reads TGTACCAGCAGCTTAGGAGTTCTCACTGAAGCTTTCTTT.